One sample yielded the 21 T cell receptor beta chains listed below, sequenced in a study of CXCR3-negative and CXCR3-positive naive CD8 T cells. UMI-labeled TRB cDNA libraries were prepared by 5' RACE. One entry per CDR3 protein, without DNA, is what TCRdb gives after re-calling the 5' RACE reads. The repertoire table contains about 120,000 distinct CDR3 sequences. Input material: naive CXCR3- CD8+ T cells from blood. Indicated subset: CD45RO-CCR7+CD27+CD95- naive CD8+ T cells lacking CXCR3 (TNR3-). These receptor sequences come from a human donor in good health. Some clones in this sample may be carry-over from other donors' samples.

The V and J genes are TRBV5-6 and TRBJ1-2; TCRdb selects TRBD1, and the lack of DNA leaves this call unchecked. The germline V gene has CDR1 SGHDT and CDR2 YYEEEE. The CDR3 is 16 amino acids. This chain's CDR3 is CASSLSTRGGNYGYTF.

This chain links TRBV5-1 with TRBJ2-7; the TCRdb call, TRBD2, lacks DNA for checking. Germline-derived CDR1 and CDR2 are SGHRS and YFSETQ. CDR3 length equals 16 residues. CDR3 sequence: CASSLVPSESSYEQYF.

The chain links TRBV6-2 or TRBV6-3 to TRBJ2-7; TCRdb selects TRBD1, and the lack of DNA leaves this call unchecked. Germline CDR1 MNHEY, CDR2 SVGEGT. This CDR3 has 12 amino acids. CDR3 amino acids: CASGGQGYEQYF.

The rearrangement uses TRBV12-3 or TRBV12-4 and TRBJ2-3; TCRdb picks TRBD2, but there is no DNA to check that call. The CDR3 totals 15 residues. CDR3 protein: CASSQTAGGADTQYF.

The V and J genes are TRBV12-3 or TRBV12-4 and TRBJ2-7; TCRdb gives TRBD1 as the D gene, but with no DNA this cannot be confirmed. CDR3 length equals 16 residues. The CDR3 sequence: CASSSEGFDRYDEQYF.

The chain employs TRBV4-2 and TRBJ2-1; no DNA is available, so the TRBD2 call from TCRdb remains unchecked. The CDR3 has 17 residues. Germline CDR1 and CDR2: LGHNA and YNFKEQ. CDR3 in amino acids: CASSLTLEGSSYNEQFF.

The V and J genes are TRBV29-1 and TRBJ2-3; TCRdb designates TRBD2, a call that cannot be tested without DNA. Germline lookup yields CDR1 SQVTM and CDR2 ANQGSEA. The CDR3 loop spans 14 amino acids. The CDR3 spells CSVGLAGDWDTQYF.

The CDR3 loop is CATSDLFGRGNQPQHF. This chain uses TRBV24-1 with TRBJ1-5. In germline, CDR1 is KGHDR, CDR2 SFDVKD. The length of the CDR3 is 16 residues.

The gene calls are TRBV18 and TRBJ2-7. Per the germline V gene, CDR1 is KGHSH and CDR2 is LQKENI. The CDR3 totals 13 residues. CDR3 amino acids: CASSPPQAHEQYF.

The gene calls are TRBV13 and TRBJ2-7; TCRdb indicates TRBD1, and absent DNA this call remains unverified. The V gene's germline CDR1 is PRHDT and CDR2 FYEKMQ (reference sequence). CDR3 length: 20 residues. This CDR3 reads CASRPTRISAAGTGAYEQYF.

The gene calls are TRBV10-1 and TRBJ2-3. The CDR3 spans 17 residues. Per germline, CDR1 WNHNN and CDR2 SYGVQD (reference sequence). CDR3 protein: CASSESELSVSTDTQYF.

The chain couples TRBV7-9 to TRBJ1-2; TCRdb outputs TRBD1, but without DNA this stays unchecked. CDR1 and CDR2 (germline): SEHNR, FQNEAQ (reference sequence). This CDR3 comprises 15 residues. The CDR3 loop reads CASSEPGRTNYGYTF.

The chain links TRBV20-1 to TRBJ2-6; with no DNA, the TCRdb D assignment of TRBD1 cannot be verified. There are 15 residues in the CDR3. Germline V lookup: CDR1 DFQATT, CDR2 SNEGSKA (reference sequence). The CDR3 region is CSRAFLARGANVLTF.

The chain carries TRBV13 and TRBJ1-2; TCRdb proposes TRBD1, but this gene call is untestable without DNA. The CDR3 contains 15 residues. CDR1 and CDR2 from the germline V gene are PRHDT and FYEKMQ (reference sequence). The CDR3 loop is CASSARGPVPEGYTF.

V and J are TRBV29-1 and TRBJ2-7; TCRdb picks TRBD1, but there is no DNA to check that call. Germline V gene lookup returns CDR1 SQVTM and CDR2 ANQGSEA. The CDR3 covers 14 residues. Here the CDR3 reads CSVAGTGISYEQYF.

The chain carries TRBV12-3 or TRBV12-4 and TRBJ2-1; as DNA is missing, the TRBD2 call by TCRdb cannot be tested. This CDR3 spans 14 amino acids. CDR3 sequence reads: CASTNPGLMNEQFF.

V gene TRBV6-5 combines with J gene TRBJ2-3; checking the TCRdb D call of TRBD2 is not possible without DNA. The CDR3 sequence is 15 residues long. In germline, CDR1 is MNHEY, CDR2 SVGAGI. CDR3: CASSYLAGGSDTQYF.

V is TRBV29-1 and J is TRBJ2-1. Germline-derived CDR1 and CDR2 are SQVTM and ANQGSEA. The CDR3 runs 14 residues. CDR3: CSVDSEFSYNEQFF.

The chain uses TRBV29-1 and TRBJ1-2; lacking DNA, the TRBD1 call made by TCRdb goes unchecked. The CDR3 has 14 amino acids. The germline V gene encodes CDR1 SQVTM and CDR2 ANQGSEA. This CDR3 is CSVGPGTENYGYTF.

The rearrangement links TRBV12-3 or TRBV12-4 to TRBJ2-7; the D call of TRBD1 rests on TCRdb alone, since no DNA is present to check it. The length of the CDR3 is 18 residues. The CDR3 sequence: CASSLSSRAGQGSYEQYF.

This chain uses TRBV20-1 with TRBJ2-7; TCRdb's D gene call, TRBD1, goes unchecked for lack of DNA. From germline, CDR1 is DFQATT and CDR2 SNEGSKA (reference sequence). This CDR3 comprises 13 residues. CDR3 amino acids: CSAWDPAGDEQYF.